This TCR beta chain comes out of a study of T-cell reconstitution after alpha-beta-depleted transplantation in children. Study conclusions and caveats: Roughly two months post-transplant, alpha-beta T cells reportedly originated from several hundred graft clones that had expanded.

The table lists this clonotype with many counts. Its antigen remains unknown. The authors prepared the TCRbeta library with unique molecular identifiers. One entry per CDR3 protein, called by TCRdb with MiXCR from the PCR reads. Of around 210,000 distinct CDR3 sequences in the sample, approximately 7% were seen once. The origin of this receptor is a boy younger than 10 with acute lymphoblastic leukemia, due to receive a stem cell transplant. The sample in question was PBMCs, obtained before TCRalphabeta/CD19-depleted stem cell transplant.

The CDR3 reads CASSLAPLGYSTGELFF. The DNA for the CDR3 is TGTGCCAGCAGCTTAGCCCCGCTCGGGTATTCCACCGGGGAGCTGTTTTTT. The chain has TRBV7-2 and TRBJ2-2; no clear D. The germline gives CDR1 SGHTA, CDR2 FQGNSA. V lost 0 bases and J 4 bases, leaving 15 bases between the germline ends. The CDR3 has 17 residues.